Listed below are T cell receptor beta chains from one sample, sequenced in a study of identical twins. A single record per CDR3 protein comes from TCRdb applying MiXCR to the 5' RACE reads. The sample lists 400,000 to 550,000 distinct CDR3 sequences, less than 25% seen once, with about 0.91% in the top ten. The data were also submitted as part of a second study, on T cells expressing NK-cell markers.

Specimen: CD4+ T cells sorted from blood. All receptors come from a young woman in good health. CDR3s include the opening cysteine and the closing phenylalanine or tryptophan. D genes are given only for firm matches. Clone size is shown for a subset of rows, as once, few, many or a class of expanded clone.

abundance	j_gene	v_gene	d_gene	CDR3aa	CDR3nt
-	TRBJ2-7	TRBV20-1	-	CSATGRAGGGIYEQYF	TGCAGTGCTACGGGCCGCGCAGGGGGGGGAATCTACGAGCAGTACTTC
-	TRBJ2-7	TRBV6-2/TRBV6-3	TRBD2	CASSYLAGGHEQYF	TGTGCCAGCAGTTACCTAGCGGGAGGCCACGAGCAGTACTTC
few	TRBJ1-2	TRBV6-5	-	CASSYSIVPGQSNYGYTF	TGTGCCAGCAGTTACTCGATCGTCCCAGGGCAATCTAACTATGGCTACACCTTC
-	TRBJ1-2	TRBV12-3/TRBV12-4	TRBD1	CASGQGNDYGYTF	TGTGCCAGCGGACAGGGGAACGACTATGGCTACACCTTC
few	TRBJ1-1	TRBV5-1	-	CASSPGDTGRTEAFF	TGCGCCAGCAGCCCAGGAGATACAGGTCGAACTGAAGCTTTCTTT
-	TRBJ2-3	TRBV2	-	CTRSSATSDTQYF	TGTACCCGGAGTTCTGCGACCTCGGATACGCAGTATTTT
-	TRBJ1-1	TRBV9	-	CASSAGAGSNTEAFF	TGTGCCAGCAGCGCTGGAGCCGGGTCGAACACTGAAGCTTTCTTT
-	TRBJ1-2	TRBV5-1	-	CASRQGDYGYTF	TGCGCCAGCAGACAAGGAGACTATGGCTACACCTTC
-	TRBJ2-7	TRBV7-2	-	CASSAQEGPYEQYF	TGTGCCAGCAGCGCCCAGGAGGGACCCTACGAGCAGTACTTC
-	TRBJ2-2	TRBV5-1	TRBD1	CASRGQYTGELFF	TGCGCCAGCAGGGGACAGTACACCGGGGAGCTGTTTTTT
few	TRBJ2-3	TRBV20-1	TRBD2	CSANSPIFGLAGDPSTDTQYF	TGCAGTGCTAACAGTCCCATTTTTGGGCTAGCGGGGGACCCTAGCACAGATACGCAGTATTTT
few	TRBJ2-1	TRBV20-1	TRBD2	CSARSSGGAWDEQFF	TGCAGTGCTAGGTCTAGCGGGGGGGCTTGGGATGAGCAGTTCTTC
few	TRBJ2-5	TRBV11-3	-	CASSLGDPEGTQYF	TGTGCCAGCAGCTTAGGGGACCCCGAAGGGACCCAGTACTTC
once	TRBJ2-1	TRBV5-1	TRBD2	CASSLFWGGNYNEQFF	TGCGCCAGCAGCTTGTTCTGGGGGGGGAACTACAATGAGCAGTTCTTC
-	TRBJ2-1	TRBV20-1	TRBD2	CSAQLAGGTLKQFF	TGCAGTGCCCAACTAGCGGGGGGGACCCTTAAGCAGTTCTTC
-	TRBJ2-7	TRBV4-3	TRBD2	CASSQELTGGSEQYF	TGCGCCAGCAGCCAAGAGTTAACGGGAGGTAGCGAGCAGTACTTC
once	TRBJ2-1	TRBV20-1	-	CSASIQSSYNEQFF	TGCAGTGCTAGCATCCAGAGCTCCTACAATGAGCAGTTCTTC
many	TRBJ2-1	TRBV20-1	TRBD2	CSARPIGSGGESEQFF	TGCAGTGCTAGACCCATAGGAAGCGGGGGCGAGTCTGAGCAGTTCTTC
-	TRBJ2-1	TRBV12-3/TRBV12-4	TRBD2	CASSFGGGKDEQFF	TGTGCCAGCAGTTTTGGGGGGGGGAAGGATGAGCAGTTCTTC
-	TRBJ2-7	TRBV2	-	CASGRGTFSYEQYF	TGTGCCAGCGGAAGAGGGACCTTCTCCTACGAGCAGTACTTC
-	TRBJ2-5	TRBV7-2	-	CASSSRTETQYF	TGTGCCAGCAGCTCGAGAACAGAGACCCAGTACTTC
-	TRBJ2-1	TRBV30	TRBD2	CAWRPAGVGEQFF	TGTGCCTGGAGACCAGCGGGAGTGGGTGAGCAGTTCTTC
-	TRBJ2-1	TRBV29-1	TRBD2	CSVGGGGAYNEQFF	TGCAGCGTTGGGGGGGGTGGGGCCTACAATGAGCAGTTCTTC
-	TRBJ2-2	TRBV7-2	-	CASSLELAPNTGELFF	TGTGCCAGCAGCTTAGAGCTAGCGCCGAACACCGGGGAGCTGTTTTTT
few	TRBJ2-3	TRBV14	-	CASSQVGPGTDTQYF	TGTGCCAGCAGCCAAGTAGGACCCGGGACAGATACGCAGTATTTT
-	TRBJ2-3	TRBV12-3/TRBV12-4	TRBD1	CASSFGQVTDTQYF	TGTGCCAGCAGTTTCGGACAGGTAACAGATACGCAGTATTTT
many	TRBJ2-3	TRBV29-1	-	CSVVYLAVTDTQYF	TGCAGCGTTGTATACTTAGCCGTGACAGATACGCAGTATTTT
many	TRBJ2-5	TRBV20-1	-	CSAQDSVGQETQYF	TGCAGTGCTCAGGACAGCGTAGGGCAAGAGACCCAGTACTTC
few	TRBJ1-2	TRBV29-1	-	CSVHGGHYGYTF	TGCAGCGTTCATGGGGGCCACTATGGCTACACCTTC
-	TRBJ2-1	TRBV14	TRBD1	CASSHRSGTGVEQFF	TGTGCCAGCAGCCACCGCTCCGGGACAGGGGTCGAGCAGTTCTTC
-	TRBJ2-3	TRBV29-1	TRBD2	CSVETSGGAADTQYF	TGCAGCGTGGAAACTAGCGGGGGGGCGGCAGATACGCAGTATTTT
-	TRBJ1-1	TRBV7-2	-	CASSRAPTATEAFF	TGTGCCAGCAGCCGAGCCCCAACAGCCACTGAAGCTTTCTTT
-	TRBJ1-2	TRBV9	TRBD1	CASSVAGTGGSYGYTF	TGTGCCAGCAGCGTAGCTGGGACAGGGGGTTCCTATGGCTACACCTTC
-	TRBJ2-3	TRBV20-1	-	CSASSLDSIDTQYF	TGCAGTGCTAGTTCGCTAGATTCTATAGATACGCAGTATTTT
few	TRBJ1-1	TRBV7-2	TRBD1	CASSKQGFGEAFF	TGTGCCAGCAGTAAACAGGGGTTCGGTGAAGCTTTCTTT
-	TRBJ2-1	TRBV11-2	-	CASTPDAAGKAYNEQFF	TGTGCCAGCACCCCCGACGCGGCCGGGAAAGCATACAATGAGCAGTTCTTC
-	TRBJ2-3	TRBV9	-	CASSVGVTPDTQYF	TGTGCCAGCAGCGTGGGAGTAACCCCAGATACGCAGTATTTT
-	TRBJ2-3	TRBV4-3	TRBD2	CASSHQLAGAGDTQYF	TGCGCCAGCAGCCACCAACTAGCGGGAGCGGGGGATACGCAGTATTTT
-	TRBJ1-4	TRBV7-2	-	CASSSWGSRTNEKLFF	TGTGCCAGCAGTTCTTGGGGCTCGAGAACTAATGAAAAACTGTTTTTT
-	TRBJ2-2	TRBV6-5	-	CASSWDGTGELFF	TGTGCCAGCAGTTGGGACGGGACCGGGGAGCTGTTTTTT
few	TRBJ2-1	TRBV9	TRBD2	CASSVGTSGHYNEQFF	TGTGCCAGCAGCGTAGGGACTAGCGGGCACTACAATGAGCAGTTCTTC
-	TRBJ2-7	TRBV12-3/TRBV12-4	-	CASSLLSGFPYEQYF	TGTGCCAGCAGTTTACTATCGGGTTTCCCCTACGAGCAGTACTTC
few	TRBJ2-5	TRBV20-1	-	CSATRVETQYF	TGCAGTGCCACCCGAGTGGAGACCCAGTACTTC
many	TRBJ2-2	TRBV10-1	TRBD1	CASSPGPGQTFANTGELFF	TGCGCCAGCAGTCCGGGACCGGGACAGACGTTCGCGAACACCGGGGAGCTGTTTTTT